This T cell receptor (beta chain) was recovered during a study of shared T cell receptors in the human thymus. The CDR3 loop spans 13 amino acids. Trimming pared 3 bases from V and 8 bases from J, leaving 11 bases between. Germline assignment: CDR1 MGHRA and CDR2 YSYEKL. Only in-frame clones appear in the TCRdb table, and some are missing; sequencing was by immunoSEQ multiplex PCR. The data contain 600,000 to 900,000 clones, approximately 83% of them singletons. These data were likewise used in another study, on human thymus T cells. That publication notes: The people who donated were healthy Finnish babies having corrective surgery for congenital heart defects. Thymus specimens were resections from corrective heart surgery. Repertoires sampled from thymus and blood appeared biased in V and J gene usage.

The chain couples TRBV4-1 to TRBJ1-3; D remains unclear. This clonotype originated in a girl less than two years old with a congenital heart defect. Sequences were obtained from thymocytes. The DNA for the CDR3 is TGCGCCAGCAGCCAGTACTCGAGGGACACCATATATTTT. It encodes CASSQYSRDTIYF.